Ten or more counts support the clone carrying this T cell receptor beta chain. Graves' hyperthyroidism without ophthalmopathy progression within 18 months was termed stable. Out of about 10 ml of fresh peripheral blood came the PBMCs. The sample is drawn from a study of T cells in Graves' hyperthyroidism and ophthalmopathy. Germline V gene lookup returns CDR1 MNHEY and CDR2 SVGEGT. V dropped 0 bases and J dropped 2 bases, with 19 bases sitting between them. CDR3 length: 18 amino acids. Amplified regions were TCR beta CDR3 sequences from RNA transcripts. The HTBI primer set served for first-round RT-PCR of the TCR CDR3. TCRdb reprocessed the multiplex PCR reads with MiXCR, giving one entry per CDR3 protein. The table has hundreds of thousands of distinct CDR3 sequences, 12% to 15% seen once.

The TCR was taken from a woman under 30 with Graves' hyperthyroidism. Specimen: blood. V is TRBV6-2 or TRBV6-3 and J is TRBJ1-2; D not certain. Written as DNA, the CDR3 is TGTGCCAGCAGTTACTCATGGTCTTTTGGTGCGGGCAACTATGGCTACACCTTC. As protein: CASSYSWSFGAGNYGYTF.